The source of this T cell receptor (beta chain) is a study of T cell responses to AZD1222 COVID-19 vaccine. Study observations and caveats: Reports say nearly half of spike-specific TCRs go after unmutated variant regions. Vaccine-associated CD4 TCRs ranged over spike, dominating at 160-218 and 743-854.

In germline, CDR1 is LNHDA, CDR2 SQIVND (reference sequence). V was trimmed by 7 bases and J by 2 bases, leaving 16 bases between them. CDR3 length: 15 amino acids. Sequencing was performed with immunoSEQ multiplex PCR; in TCRdb, only in-frame clones are kept and a portion is missing. Here the sample spans some 140,000 clones, roughly 86% being singletons. Remarks on this clone: The antigen remains unidentified.

The chain links TRBV19 to TRBJ2-3; perhaps TRBD2 as D (5 bases). This specimen was peripheral blood, taken 28 days after the second AZD1222 dose. The receptor was isolated from an adult who received the AZD1222 COVID-19 vaccine. The DNA for the CDR3 is TGTGCCAGTAAGGGAGCCAGTATACTCACAGATACGCAGTATTTT. Translation: CASKGASILTDTQYF.